Sequencing of this T cell receptor beta chain was carried out in a study of T cell responses to AZD1222 COVID-19 vaccine. Study-level findings and limits: The sample set comprised mostly white British donors with more females, and clonal diversity was possibly underestimated.

TCRdb keeps only in-frame clones here, not all; method: immunoSEQ multiplex PCR. The table has 130,000 or so clones, about 90% seen once; the top ten hold over 1.5%. In regard to this clone: Its antigen is not identified.

Sequences were derived from peripheral blood, sampled on day 0 of AZD1222 vaccination. This clonotype was sampled from an adult in good health.

The CDR3 loop is CASSSGAEAFF. CDR3 DNA: TGTGCCAGCAGCTCTGGGGCTGAAGCTTTCTTT. The chain uses TRBV5-5 and TRBJ1-1; D unresolved. CDR1 SGHKS and CDR2 YYEKEE come from the germline V gene (reference sequence). Trimming took 3 bases from V and 6 from J, leaving 6 bases between them. This CDR3 spans 11 amino acids.